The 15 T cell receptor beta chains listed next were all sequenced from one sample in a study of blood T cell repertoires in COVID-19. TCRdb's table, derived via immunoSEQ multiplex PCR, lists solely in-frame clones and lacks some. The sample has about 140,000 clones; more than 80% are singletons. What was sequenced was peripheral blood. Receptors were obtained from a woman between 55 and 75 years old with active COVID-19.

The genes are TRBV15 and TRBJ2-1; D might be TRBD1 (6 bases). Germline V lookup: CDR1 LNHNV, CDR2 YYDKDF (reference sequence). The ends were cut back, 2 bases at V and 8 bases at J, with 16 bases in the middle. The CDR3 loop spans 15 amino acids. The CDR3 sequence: CATSRFGVGAYEQFF. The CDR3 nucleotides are TGTGCCACCAGCAGATTTGGGGTGGGGGCTTATGAGCAGTTCTTC.

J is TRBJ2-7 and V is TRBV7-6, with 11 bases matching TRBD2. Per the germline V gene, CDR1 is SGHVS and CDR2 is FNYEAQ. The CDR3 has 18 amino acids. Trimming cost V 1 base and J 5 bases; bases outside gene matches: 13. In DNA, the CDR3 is TGTGCCAGCAGCTTAGTAGCCTCCCTTAGCGGGAGGGTTGACGAGCAGTACTTC. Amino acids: CASSLVASLSGRVDEQYF.

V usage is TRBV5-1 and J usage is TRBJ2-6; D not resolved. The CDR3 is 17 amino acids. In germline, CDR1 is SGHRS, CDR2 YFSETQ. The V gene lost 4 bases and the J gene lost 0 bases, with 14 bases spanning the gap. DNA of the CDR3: TGCGCCAGCAGCGCAAGACACGCCGTCTCTGGGGCCAACGTCCTGACTTTC. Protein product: CASSARHAVSGANVLTF.

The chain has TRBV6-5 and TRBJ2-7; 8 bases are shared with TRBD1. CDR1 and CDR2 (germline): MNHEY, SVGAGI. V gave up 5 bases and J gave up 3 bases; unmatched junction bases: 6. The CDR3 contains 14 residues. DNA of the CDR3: TGTGCCAGCAGTCCAGGACAGGGTGGCTACGAGCAGTACTTC. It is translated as CASSPGQGGYEQYF.

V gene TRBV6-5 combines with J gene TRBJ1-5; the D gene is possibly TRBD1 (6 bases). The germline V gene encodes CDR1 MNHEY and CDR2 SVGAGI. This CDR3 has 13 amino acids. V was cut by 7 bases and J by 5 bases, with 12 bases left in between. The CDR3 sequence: CASKRTAYQPQHF. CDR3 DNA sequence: TGTGCCAGCAAGCGGACAGCTTATCAGCCCCAGCATTTT.

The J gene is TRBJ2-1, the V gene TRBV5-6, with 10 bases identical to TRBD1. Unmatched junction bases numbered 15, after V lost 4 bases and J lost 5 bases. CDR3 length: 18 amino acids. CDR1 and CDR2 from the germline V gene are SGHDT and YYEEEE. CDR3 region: CASSDRGHRLVINNEQFF. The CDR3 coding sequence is TGTGCCAGCAGCGACAGGGGGCATCGACTAGTGATAAACAATGAGCAGTTCTTC.

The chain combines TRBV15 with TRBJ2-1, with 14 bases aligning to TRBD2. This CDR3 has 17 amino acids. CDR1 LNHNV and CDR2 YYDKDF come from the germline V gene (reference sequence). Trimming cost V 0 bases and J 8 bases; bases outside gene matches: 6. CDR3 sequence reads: CATSREGLAGGLDEQFF. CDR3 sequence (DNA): TGTGCCACCAGCAGAGAAGGACTAGCGGGAGGTTTAGATGAGCAGTTCTTC. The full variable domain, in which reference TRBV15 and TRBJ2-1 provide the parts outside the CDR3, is DAMVIQNPRYQVTQFGKPVTLSCSQTLNHNVMYWYQQKSSQAPKLLFHYYDKDFNNEADTPDNFQSRRPNTSFCFLDIRSPGLGDTAMYLCATSREGLAGGLDEQFFGPGTRLTVL.

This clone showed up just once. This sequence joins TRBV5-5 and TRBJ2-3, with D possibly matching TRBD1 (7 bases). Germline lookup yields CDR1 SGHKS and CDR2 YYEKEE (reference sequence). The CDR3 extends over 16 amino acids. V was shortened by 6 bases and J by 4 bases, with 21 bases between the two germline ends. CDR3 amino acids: CASKSGTVGTSDTQYF. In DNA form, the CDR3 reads TGTGCCAGCAAATCGGGGACAGTGGGGACTTCAGATACGCAGTATTTT.

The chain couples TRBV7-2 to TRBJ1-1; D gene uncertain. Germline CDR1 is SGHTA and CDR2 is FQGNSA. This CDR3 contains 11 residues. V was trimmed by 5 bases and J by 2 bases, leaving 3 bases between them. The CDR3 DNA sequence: TGTGCCAGCAGCCGTAACACTGAAGCTTTCTTT. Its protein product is CASSRNTEAFF.

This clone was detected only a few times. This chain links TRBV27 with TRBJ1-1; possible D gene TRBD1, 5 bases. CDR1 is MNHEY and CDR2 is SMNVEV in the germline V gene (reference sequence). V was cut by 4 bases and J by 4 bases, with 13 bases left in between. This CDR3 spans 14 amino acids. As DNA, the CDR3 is TGTGCCAGCAGTTGGAGTCCGGGGGTCACTGAAGCTTTCTTT. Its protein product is CASSWSPGVTEAFF.

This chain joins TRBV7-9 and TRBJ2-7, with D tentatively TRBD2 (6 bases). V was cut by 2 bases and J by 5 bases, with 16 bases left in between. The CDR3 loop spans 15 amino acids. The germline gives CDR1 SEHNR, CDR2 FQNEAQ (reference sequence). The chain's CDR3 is CASSLRASSVHEQYF. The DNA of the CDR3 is TGTGCCAGCAGCTTAAGGGCCTCTAGCGTCCACGAGCAGTACTTC.

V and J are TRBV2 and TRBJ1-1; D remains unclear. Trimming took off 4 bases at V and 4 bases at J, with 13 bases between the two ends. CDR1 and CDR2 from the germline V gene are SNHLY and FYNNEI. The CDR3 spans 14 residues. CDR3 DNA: TGTGCCAGCAGTGTCGCCCCCACGGGCACTGAAGCTTTCTTT. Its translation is CASSVAPTGTEAFF. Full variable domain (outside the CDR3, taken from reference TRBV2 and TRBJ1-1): EPEVTQTPSHQVTQMGQEVILRCVPISNHLYFYWYRQILGQKVEFLVSFYNNEISEKSEIFDDQFSVERPDGSNFTLKIRSTKLEDSAMYFCASSVAPTGTEAFFGQGTRLTVV.

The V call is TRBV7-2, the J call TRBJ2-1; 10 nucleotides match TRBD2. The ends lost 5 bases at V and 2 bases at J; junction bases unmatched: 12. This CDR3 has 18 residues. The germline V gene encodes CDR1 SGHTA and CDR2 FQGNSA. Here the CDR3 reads CASSPRTSGTGAYNEQFF. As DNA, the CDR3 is TGTGCCAGCAGCCCGAGGACTAGCGGAACGGGCGCCTACAATGAGCAGTTCTTC.

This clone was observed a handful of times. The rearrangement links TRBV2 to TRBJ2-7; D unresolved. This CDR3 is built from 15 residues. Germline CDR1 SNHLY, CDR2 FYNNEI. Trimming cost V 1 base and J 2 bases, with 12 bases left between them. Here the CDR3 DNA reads TGTGCCAGCAGTGAAGGGTCGGGTTCGGCCTACGAGCAGTACTTC. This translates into CASSEGSGSAYEQYF.

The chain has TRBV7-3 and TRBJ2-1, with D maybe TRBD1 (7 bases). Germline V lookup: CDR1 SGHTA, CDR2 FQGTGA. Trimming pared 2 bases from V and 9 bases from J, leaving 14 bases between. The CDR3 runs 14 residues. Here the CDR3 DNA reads TGTGCCAGCAGCTTAGGAGGGGGCGAGGGTGAGCAGTTCTTC. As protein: CASSLGGGEGEQFF.